This T cell receptor beta chain came from a study of blood T cell repertoires in COVID-19 (dated by TCRdb to 2020 to 2022). In the study overall: Samples from collaborators originated in the United States, Italy and Spain and spanned both the acute and convalescent phases of COVID-19. The prospective study material was composed of cDNA or gDNA derived from T cells, B-cell-depleted T cells, or PBMCs. Subjects who had been exposed to COVID-19, were actively infected with it, or had recovered from it provided the deeply sampled blood TCRbeta repertoires that made up the dataset. The repertoires were released in a freely available public database intended as a resource for research on the immune response to SARS-CoV-2. The samples were drawn from the first 160 participants of the ongoing ImmuneRACE study and from about 1,200 subjects provided by 6 global collaborators. The sample metadata nearly always contained a de-identified subject ID, COVID-19 status, age in years and sex. Where available, HLA class I and class II types were taken from metadata supplied by the sample provider and were not determined by assay-based typing.

What the research found in general, with its limitations: Clinical and demographic metadata were provided uncurated, with the amount varying by source and participant.

The germline V end is reduced by 6 bases and the J end by 1 base; junction bases left unmatched: 8. The CDR3 runs 15 amino acids, cysteine and phenylalanine included. Of the read, only the CDR3 DNA is kept; its 45 bases are in frame from base 1. As encoded in the germline V gene, CDR1 is MNHEY while CDR2 is SVGAGI. Enrolling through a virtual design, the prospective study's participants ranged in age from roughly 18 to 100 years and lived across 20 to 25 United States geographic areas. In the prospective study, cohorts were assigned on the basis of participant-reported clinical history obtained from a screening survey and a study questionnaire. For ImmuneRACE Cohort 3, a participant was defined as recovered based on two consecutive negative NP/OP PCR tests, clearance by a healthcare professional, or resolution of symptoms. Each participant in the prospective study had whole blood, serum and a nasopharyngeal or oropharyngeal swab collected by mobile phlebotomists. Additional blood draws and questionnaires over an approximately two-month period could optionally be provided by prospective study participants. Before DNA extraction, blood samples from the prospective study were shipped at room temperature or frozen.

TCRbeta CDR3 regions were amplified from genomic DNA using the immunoSEQ Assay, a bias-controlled multiplex PCR. On the authors' methods: The number of nucleated cells in each sample was estimated from the amplification of reference gene primers within the assay. To quantify the absolute abundance of each unique TCRbeta CDR3 rearrangement, sequence reads were collapsed and filtered. For each sample, productive Simpson clonality was calculated by taking the square root of Simpson's diversity index across productive rearrangements. TCRdb took this table from immuneACCESS and kept in-frame rearrangements with V and J called. Such tables lack part of the clones; where checked against another copy, unresolved V genes explain under half of the gap, and the rest is unexplained. The DNA gave D and trimming, while V, J and clone size come from that table. This sample is represented by fewer than 200,000 clones; 75% to 85% of them were singletons. The top ten constitute nearly 15% of the sample.

This clone has a single count. The antigen it binds to is not known. No much larger clone exists at a distance of one base, and base qualities are not known. This chain joins TRBV6-5 to TRBJ2-7; 8 central nucleotides agree with TRBD1. Sequenced material: PBMCs or T cells enriched from blood (not recorded which). The origin of this receptor is a man over 45 who had recovered from COVID-19. The DNA sequence is given as TGTGCCAGCAGCACGAGGACAGGGAATTCCTACGAGCAGTACTTC. This gives the protein CASSTRTGNSYEQYF.